The entry that follows covers one TCR beta chain sequence. These data originate in a study of technical replicates of blood from several donors. CDR1 and CDR2 from the germline V gene are MGHRA and YSYEKL. Trimming cost V 5 bases and J 9 bases; bases outside gene matches: 7. There are 14 residues in the CDR3. Produced via immunoSEQ multiplex PCR; TCRdb's table is partial and in-frame only. The sample records over 70,000 clones, 90% to 95% being singletons. This clonotype originated in a human donor in good health. Some clones in this sample may be carry-over from other donors' samples. The rearrangement links TRBV4-1 to TRBJ2-1; TRBD2 aligns across 10 bases. The material sequenced was PBMCs. CDR3 sequence (DNA): TGCGCCAGCAGCACCGGGACTAGCGCTCCTGAGCAGTTCTTC. This encodes CASSTGTSAPEQFF.